The T cell receptor beta chain under discussion was sequenced for a study of OX40 agonist ivuxolimab in advanced cancers. As for the study in general: Dose-escalation cases comprised hepatocellular carcinoma, melanoma, renal cell or head and neck cancer. Subjects had a mean age of roughly 60 years, with a range of roughly 20 to 79; around 84% were male. Overall study results and limits: In a subset of nonresponders, normalized T-cell clonal expansion was also low.

Sequencing was performed with immunoSEQ multiplex PCR; in TCRdb, only in-frame clones are kept and a portion is missing. Counted here are tens of thousands of clones, over 80% occurring once; the ten biggest clones make up roughly 0.6%. Samples were taken at baseline and on day 1 of cycles 4 and 7. V lost 0 bases and J 4 bases, leaving 10 bases between the germline ends. The CDR3 consists of 14 residues. From germline, CDR1 is SGHDT and CDR2 YYEEEE. As for this clone: Its antigen is not known.

The sample in question was CD4+ or CD8+ T cells sorted from blood, obtained in a trial of the OX40 agonist ivuxolimab. This chain joins TRBV5-6 and TRBJ1-1; D is unclear. The sequence was obtained from an adult with an advanced solid tumor such as melanoma, head and neck, liver or kidney cancer. CDR3 residues: CASSLGYPSTEAFF. The CDR3 DNA reads TGTGCCAGCAGCTTGGGGTACCCTAGCACTGAAGCTTTCTTT.